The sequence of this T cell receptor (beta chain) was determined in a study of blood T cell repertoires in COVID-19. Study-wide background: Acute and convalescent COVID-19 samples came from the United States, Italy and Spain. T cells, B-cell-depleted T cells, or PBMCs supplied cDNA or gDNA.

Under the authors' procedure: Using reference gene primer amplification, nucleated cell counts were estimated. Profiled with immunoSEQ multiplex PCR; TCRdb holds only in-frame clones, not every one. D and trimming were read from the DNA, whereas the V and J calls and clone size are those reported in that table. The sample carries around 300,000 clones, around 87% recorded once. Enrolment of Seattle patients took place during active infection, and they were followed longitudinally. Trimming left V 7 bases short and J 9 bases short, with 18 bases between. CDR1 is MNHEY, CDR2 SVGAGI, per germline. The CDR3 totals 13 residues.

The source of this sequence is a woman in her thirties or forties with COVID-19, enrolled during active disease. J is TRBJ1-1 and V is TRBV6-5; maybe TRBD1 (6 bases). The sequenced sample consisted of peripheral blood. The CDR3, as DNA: TGTGCCAGCACCGAGGGGGGGTTCGAAAAAGCTTTCTTT. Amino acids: CASTEGGFEKAFF.